What follows is one T cell receptor (beta chain) and its context. Its antigen is currently unknown. This entry comes from a study of shared clonotypes between healthy human individuals. Notes on the study in general: Clonotypes shared by all four donors outscored non-shared clonotypes in generation probability. Naive subsets generally had larger estimated richness than memory subsets.

Here immunoSEQ multiplex PCR was the method, and the copy in TCRdb shows in-frame clones only, minus some. The sample contains a few million clones, over 90% of which appear only once. The TCR comes from a man between 18 and 35 years old in good health. Some clones in this sample may be carry-over from other donors' samples. The sample comprised naive CD4+ T cells from PBMCs. Specified subset: CD45RA+ positively selected.

DNA of the CDR3: TGTGCCAGCAGCTTTGCGGACAGGAAGAACACTGAAGCTTTCTTT. Protein sequence: CASSFADRKNTEAFF. The chain carries TRBV7-2 and TRBJ1-1; 7 nucleotides align to TRBD1. CDR3 length equals 15 residues. Germline trimming cut 3 bases from V and 1 base from J; bases unmatched to any gene: 5. Germline CDR1 and CDR2: SGHTA and FQGNSA.